The sequence of this T cell receptor beta chain was determined in a study of human T cells and chemical hapten exposure. Each CDR3 protein gets one entry after TCRdb re-called the RACE reads with MiXCR. Of about 90,000 distinct CDR3 sequences listed, about 8.5% are singletons. Time point meaning: pre-sensitization, week 0. Stated treatment: therapeutic diphenylcyclopropenone sensitization with weekly scalp DPC. The CDR3 totals 14 residues. The V and J ends lost 0 bases and 7 bases respectively, with 11 bases between them. CDR1 is SGHTA and CDR2 is FQGTGA in the germline V gene. This clonotype was observed a few times.

The chain employs TRBV7-3 and TRBJ2-3, with TRBD2 as a possible D gene (6 bases). This receptor was taken from a man aged 35-49 years with alopecia areata. Some clones in this sample may be carry-over from other donors' samples. The material sequenced was whole blood, taken in connection with sensitization to the hapten diphenylcyclopropenone (DPC). The CDR3 bases are TGTGCCAGCAGCTTAACTACGGGAGCCAATACGCAGTATTTT. Its protein product is CASSLTTGANTQYF.